These 6 T cell receptor beta chains originate from one sample sequenced in a study of shared clonotypes between healthy human individuals. Measured with immunoSEQ multiplex PCR; TCRdb has only the in-frame clones, and not every one. The data contain around 2,000,000 clones, approximately 95% of them singletons. CD8 cells regarded as naive lacked CD45RO, were positively chosen for CCR7, and omitted terminally differentiated effector memory CD45RA+ cells. The sequencing input was naive CD8+ T cells sorted from blood. The receptors stem from a young man in good health.

This chain joins TRBV25-1 and TRBJ2-2, with a possible D match to TRBD2 (6 bases). V was cut by 6 bases and J by 7 bases, with 24 bases left in between. From germline, CDR1 is MGHDK and CDR2 SYGVNS. The CDR3 has 17 residues. The CDR3: CASSLGGRPYGGGELFF. In nucleotides, the CDR3 is TGTGCCAGCAGCCTTGGAGGGCGTCCATATGGTGGCGGGGAGCTGTTTTTT.

V usage is TRBV5-5 and J usage is TRBJ1-2; 7 bases align to TRBD1. This CDR3 region has 14 residues. V dropped 3 bases and J dropped 3; count of bases not matched to a gene: 5. Germline CDR1 is SGHKS and CDR2 is YYEKEE (reference sequence). CDR3 loop: CASSYPGTDYGYTF. The CDR3 region has the DNA TGTGCCAGCAGCTACCCCGGGACAGACTATGGCTACACCTTC.

As to this clone: Other DNA sequences from this sample encode an identical CDR3 as well. The J gene is TRBJ2-3, the V gene TRBV7-6, with D unclear. V lost 2 bases and J 0 bases, leaving 9 bases between the germline ends. CDR1 is SGHVS and CDR2 is FNYEAQ in the germline V gene. The CDR3 is made up of 15 amino acids. The CDR3 DNA follows: TGTGCCAGCAGCTTACTAGGCGGTAGCACAGATACGCAGTATTTT. It is translated as CASSLLGGSTDTQYF.

This chain connects TRBV9 to TRBJ2-1, with TRBD2 matching 9 bases. The trim removed 3 bases at V and 3 bases at J, leaving 4 bases unmatched. Per germline, CDR1 SGDLS and CDR2 YYNGEE. This CDR3 spans 15 amino acids. The CDR3 sequence is CASSGKRGVYNEQFF. DNA of the CDR3: TGTGCCAGCAGCGGAAAGCGGGGGGTCTACAATGAGCAGTTCTTC. Full variable domain (outside the CDR3, taken from reference TRBV9 and TRBJ2-1): DSGVTQTPKHLITATGQRVTLRCSPRSGDLSVYWYQQSLDQGLQFLIQYYNGEERAKGNILERFSAQQFPDLHSELNLSSLELGDSALYFCASSGKRGVYNEQFFGPGTRLTVL.

V usage is TRBV7-9 and J usage is TRBJ2-7; D is unresolved. The V gene's germline CDR1 is SEHNR and CDR2 FQNEAQ (reference sequence). The CDR3 totals 14 residues. The V and J ends lost 4 bases and 2 bases respectively, with 12 bases between them. The chain's CDR3 is CASSSPSEAYEQYF. CDR3 in DNA: TGTGCCAGCAGCTCCCCGTCGGAAGCCTACGAGCAGTACTTC.

The genes are TRBV2 and TRBJ1-2, with 10 bases matching TRBD1. Germline loops: CDR1 SNHLY, CDR2 FYNNEI. The J segment lost 6 bases and the V segment lost 3 bases, leaving 7 bases of the junction unmatched. CDR3 length equals 15 residues. For the CDR3, the DNA is TGTGCCAGCAGTGATTCCGAGACAGGGGGCCATGGCTACACCTTC. It codes for CASSDSETGGHGYTF.